This passage covers 5 T cell receptor beta chains from one sample sequenced in a study of T-cell reconstitution after alpha-beta-depleted transplantation in children. Study-level points and caveats: T-cell counts and diversity at one year post-transplant came mainly from newly produced T cells.

No cognate antigen is known for these TCRs. Preparation of the TCRbeta library used unique molecular identifiers. TCRdb recomputed calls from the PCR reads with MiXCR, one row per CDR3 protein. The sample consists of about 300,000 distinct CDR3 sequences, around 7.3% of them appearing once. The sequencing used peripheral blood, collected 360 days after TCRalphabeta/CD19-depleted stem cell transplant. These receptor sequences come from a female patient between 2 and 10 years old who had a stem cell transplant for Fanconi anemia, so the T cells may come from the graft donor.

The sample holds many counts of this clonotype. The chain recombines TRBV24-1 with TRBJ2-2; D uncertain. Germline CDR1 and CDR2: KGHDR and SFDVKD. The V and J ends lost 2 bases and 4 bases respectively, with 4 bases between them. The CDR3 has 13 residues. The CDR3 loop is CATSDWGTGELFF. CDR3 bases: TGTGCCACCAGTGATTGGGGCACCGGGGAGCTGTTTTTT.

This clonotype was seen many times. The rearrangement joins TRBV12-3 or TRBV12-4 to TRBJ2-3; 9 bases are a match to TRBD1. J gave up 2 bases and V 3 bases, and 21 bases lay outside the gene matches. This CDR3 spans 21 amino acids. This CDR3 reads CASSFTTPGTGISPHTDTQYF. DNA for the CDR3: TGTGCCAGCAGTTTTACGACACCCGGGACAGGGATTTCTCCGCACACAGATACGCAGTATTTT.

In this sample, this clonotype turned up a few times. CDR3 nucleotides: TGTGCCACCAGCAGAGGTCCTGGGGGGCGGAATCAGCCCCAGCATTTT. Protein product: CATSRGPGGRNQPQHF. V and J are TRBV15 and TRBJ1-5; tentative D call: TRBD1 (6 bases). The germline V gene has CDR1 LNHNV and CDR2 YYDKDF (reference sequence). This CDR3 has 16 residues. V dropped 1 base and J dropped 4 bases, with 14 bases sitting between them.

This clonotype has ten or more counts. The chain uses TRBV6-1 and TRBJ2-1; 7 bases agree with TRBD2. The CDR3 is 15 residues long. Germline-derived CDR1 and CDR2 are MNHNS and SASEGT. The V gene end was trimmed by 6 bases and the J gene end by 7 bases; junction bases not matched to a gene: 12. The CDR3 coding sequence is TGTGCCAGCAGCCGCCTCAGCGGGGCGGGGAATGAGCAGTTCTTC. This gives the protein CASSRLSGAGNEQFF.

This clonotype was counted many times. This chain links TRBV5-1 with TRBJ1-4, with D hard to call. The CDR3 is 16 amino acids. Germline CDR1 reads SGHRS; CDR2 reads YFSETQ. Trimming took 0 bases from V and 0 from J, leaving 9 bases between them. CDR3 nucleotides: TGCGCCAGCAGCTTGGCCGAGGGTGCAACTAATGAAAAACTGTTTTTT. Its protein is CASSLAEGATNEKLFF.